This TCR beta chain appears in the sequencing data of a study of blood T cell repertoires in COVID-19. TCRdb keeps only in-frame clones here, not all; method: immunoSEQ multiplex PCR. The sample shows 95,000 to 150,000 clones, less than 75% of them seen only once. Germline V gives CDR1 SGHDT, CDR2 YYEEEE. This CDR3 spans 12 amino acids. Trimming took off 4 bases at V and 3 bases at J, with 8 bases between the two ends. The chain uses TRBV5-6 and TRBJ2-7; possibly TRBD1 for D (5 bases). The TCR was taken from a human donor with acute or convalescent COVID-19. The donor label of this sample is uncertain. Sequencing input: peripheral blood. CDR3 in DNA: TGTGCCAGCAGCAAAACAGGCTACGAGCAGTACTTC. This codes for CASSKTGYEQYF.